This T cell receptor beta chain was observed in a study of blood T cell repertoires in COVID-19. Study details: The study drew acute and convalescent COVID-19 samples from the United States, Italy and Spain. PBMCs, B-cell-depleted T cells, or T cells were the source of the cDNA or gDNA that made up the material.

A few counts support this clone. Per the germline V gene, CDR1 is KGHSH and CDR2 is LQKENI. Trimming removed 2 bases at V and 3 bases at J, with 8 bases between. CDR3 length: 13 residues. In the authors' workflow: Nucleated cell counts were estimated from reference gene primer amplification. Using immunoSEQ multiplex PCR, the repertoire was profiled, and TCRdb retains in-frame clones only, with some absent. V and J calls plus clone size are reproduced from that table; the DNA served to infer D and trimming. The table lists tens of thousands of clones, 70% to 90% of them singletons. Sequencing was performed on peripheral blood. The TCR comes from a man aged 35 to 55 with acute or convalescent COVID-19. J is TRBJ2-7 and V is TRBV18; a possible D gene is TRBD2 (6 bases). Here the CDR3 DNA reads TGTGCCAGCTCACCAGGGGGGAACTACGAGCAGTACTTC. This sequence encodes CASSPGGNYEQYF.